The clone carrying this T cell receptor beta chain was counted a single time. Germline lookup yields CDR1 MNHNS and CDR2 SASEGT. After removal of 3 bases from V and 6 bases from J, the junction contained 14 bases not matched to a gene. There are 18 residues in the CDR3. This sample is part of a study of technical replicates of blood from a few donors. Profiling relied on immunoSEQ multiplex PCR, and the TCRdb table lists in-frame clones only, not all of them. The sample yields about 89,000 clones, about 94% seen once. This chain joins TRBV6-1 and TRBJ2-1; 10 nucleotides agree with TRBD2. Input material: T cells isolated from PBMCs. The origin of this receptor is a human donor in good health. The CDR3: CASSDGLAGGLIGNEQFF. In nucleotides, the CDR3 is TGTGCCAGCAGTGACGGGTTAGCGGGAGGTCTTATTGGCAATGAGCAGTTCTTC.